This entry features one T cell receptor (beta chain) sequence. Its antigen is not identified. These data belong to a study of OX40 agonist ivuxolimab in advanced cancers. Broader study findings: Which antigen the expanded peripheral T cells recognized is unknown. CD8+ T cells averaged more expanded clones than CD4+. Clonal expansion from baseline to week 6 occurred in both CD4+ and CD8+ T cells.

Peripheral blood came from all dose cohorts at three timepoints. This CDR3 spans 17 amino acids. V lost 4 bases, J lost 3 bases, and 10 bases stayed unmatched. Germline values: CDR1 WSHSY, CDR2 SAAADI. Assay used: immunoSEQ multiplex PCR; TCRdb lists only in-frame clones, some missing. The sample includes about 36,000 clones, around 80% of them seen just once. This sequence was found in an adult with an advanced solid tumor such as melanoma, head and neck, liver or kidney cancer. The chain has TRBV10-2 and TRBJ2-7, with 12 positions matching TRBD2. Sequencing was performed on CD4+ or CD8+ T cells sorted from blood, taken in a trial of the OX40 agonist ivuxolimab. The CDR3 DNA sequence: TGCGCCAGCAGTGTGACTAGCGGGGGCCTAAGGGACTACGAGCAGTACTTC. This gives the protein CASSVTSGGLRDYEQYF.